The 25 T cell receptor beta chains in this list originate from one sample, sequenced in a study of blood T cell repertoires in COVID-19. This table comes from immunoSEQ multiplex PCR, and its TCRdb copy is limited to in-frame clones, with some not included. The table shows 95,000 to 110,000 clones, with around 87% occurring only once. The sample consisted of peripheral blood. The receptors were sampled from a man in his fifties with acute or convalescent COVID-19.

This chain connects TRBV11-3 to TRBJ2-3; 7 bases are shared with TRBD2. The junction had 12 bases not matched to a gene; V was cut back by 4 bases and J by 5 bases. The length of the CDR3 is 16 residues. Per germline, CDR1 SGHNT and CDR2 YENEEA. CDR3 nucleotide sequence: TGTGCCAGCAGCTCCGCAGGCGGGAGAAATAGAGATACGCAGTATTTT. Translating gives CASSSAGGRNRDTQYF.

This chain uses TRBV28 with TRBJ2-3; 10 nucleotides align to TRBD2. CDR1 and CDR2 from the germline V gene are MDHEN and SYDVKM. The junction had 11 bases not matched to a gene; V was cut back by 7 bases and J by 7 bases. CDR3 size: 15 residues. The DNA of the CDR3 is TGTGCCAGCAATGCCGCTAGCGGGAGTCTTCATACGCAGTATTTT. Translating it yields CASNAASGSLHTQYF.

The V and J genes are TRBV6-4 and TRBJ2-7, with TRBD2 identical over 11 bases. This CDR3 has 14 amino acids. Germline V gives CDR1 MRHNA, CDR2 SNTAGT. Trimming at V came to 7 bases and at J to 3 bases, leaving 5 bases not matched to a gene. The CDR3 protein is CASKRLAGSYEQYF. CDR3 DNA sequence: TGTGCCAGCAAAAGACTAGCGGGGAGCTACGAGCAGTACTTC.

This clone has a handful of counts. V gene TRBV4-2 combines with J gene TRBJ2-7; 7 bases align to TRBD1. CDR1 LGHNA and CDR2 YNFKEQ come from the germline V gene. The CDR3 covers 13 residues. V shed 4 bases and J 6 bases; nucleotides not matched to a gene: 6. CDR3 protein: CASSPDRVGEQYF. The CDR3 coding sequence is TGTGCCAGCAGCCCCGACAGGGTCGGCGAGCAGTACTTC.

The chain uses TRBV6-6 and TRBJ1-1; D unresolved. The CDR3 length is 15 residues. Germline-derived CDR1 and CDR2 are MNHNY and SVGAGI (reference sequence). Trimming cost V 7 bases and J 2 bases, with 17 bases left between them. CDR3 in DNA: TGTGCCAGCAACTACGTATTAGGAGCAAACACTGAAGCTTTCTTT. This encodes CASNYVLGANTEAFF.

CDR3 amino acids: CASSIGTGFDEQYF. In DNA form, the CDR3 reads TGTGCCAGTAGTATAGGAACAGGTTTTGACGAGCAGTACTTC. The rearrangement uses TRBV19 and TRBJ2-7; perhaps TRBD1 as D (5 bases). The length of the CDR3 is 14 residues. Per the germline V gene, CDR1 is LNHDA and CDR2 is SQIVND (reference sequence). V lost 1 base to trimming and J lost 5 bases, with 12 bases between them.

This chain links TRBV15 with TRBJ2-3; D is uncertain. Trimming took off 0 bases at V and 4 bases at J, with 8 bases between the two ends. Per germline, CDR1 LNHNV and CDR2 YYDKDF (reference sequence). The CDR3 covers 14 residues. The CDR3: CATSREPRSDTQYF. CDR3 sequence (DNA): TGTGCCACCAGCAGAGAGCCACGGTCAGATACGCAGTATTTT.

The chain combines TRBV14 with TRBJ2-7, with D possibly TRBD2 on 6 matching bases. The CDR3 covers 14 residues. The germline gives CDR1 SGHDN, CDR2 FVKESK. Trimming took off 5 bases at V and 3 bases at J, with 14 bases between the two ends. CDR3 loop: CASSGQGLYYEQYF. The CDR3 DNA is TGTGCCAGCAGCGGTCAGGGACTTTACTACGAGCAGTACTTC.

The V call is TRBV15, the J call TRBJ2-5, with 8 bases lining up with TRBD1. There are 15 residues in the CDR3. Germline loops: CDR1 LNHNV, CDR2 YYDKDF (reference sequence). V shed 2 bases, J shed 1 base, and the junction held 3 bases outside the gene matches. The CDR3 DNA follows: TGTGCCACCAGCAGACGGGACAGGCTCCAAGAGACCCAGTACTTC. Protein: CATSRRDRLQETQYF.

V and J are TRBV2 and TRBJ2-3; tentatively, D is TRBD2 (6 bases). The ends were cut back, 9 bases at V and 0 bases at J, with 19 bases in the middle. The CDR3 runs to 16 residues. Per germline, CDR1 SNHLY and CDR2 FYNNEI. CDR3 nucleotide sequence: TGTGCCAGTAGGAGGGTCCCACACGCCAGCACAGATACGCAGTATTTT. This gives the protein CASRRVPHASTDTQYF. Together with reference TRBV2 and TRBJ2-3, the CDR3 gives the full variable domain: EPEVTQTPSHQVTQMGQEVILRCVPISNHLYFYWYRQILGQKVEFLVSFYNNEISEKSEIFDDQFSVERPDGSNFTLKIRSTKLEDSAMYFCASRRVPHASTDTQYFGPGTRLTVL.

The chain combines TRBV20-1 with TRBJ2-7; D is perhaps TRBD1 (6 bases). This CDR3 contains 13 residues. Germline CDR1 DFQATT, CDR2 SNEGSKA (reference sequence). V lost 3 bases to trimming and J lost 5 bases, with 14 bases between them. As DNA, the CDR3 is TGCAGTGCTAGTGGCGAGGGGGACAACGAGCAGTACTTC. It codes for CSASGEGDNEQYF.

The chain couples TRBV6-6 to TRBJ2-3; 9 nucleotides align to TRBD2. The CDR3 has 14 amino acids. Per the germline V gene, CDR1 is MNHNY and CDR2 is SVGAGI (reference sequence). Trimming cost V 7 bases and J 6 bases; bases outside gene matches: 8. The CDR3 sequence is CASIQAGGGDTQYF. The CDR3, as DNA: TGTGCCAGCATCCAAGCGGGAGGAGGCGATACGCAGTATTTT.

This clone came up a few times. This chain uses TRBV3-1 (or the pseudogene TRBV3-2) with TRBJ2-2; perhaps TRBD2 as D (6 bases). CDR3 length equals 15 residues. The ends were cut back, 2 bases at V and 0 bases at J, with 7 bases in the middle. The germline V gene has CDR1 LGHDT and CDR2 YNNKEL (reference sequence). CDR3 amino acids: CASSQLASNTGELFF. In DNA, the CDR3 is TGTGCCAGCAGCCAACTAGCGTCGAACACCGGGGAGCTGTTTTTT.

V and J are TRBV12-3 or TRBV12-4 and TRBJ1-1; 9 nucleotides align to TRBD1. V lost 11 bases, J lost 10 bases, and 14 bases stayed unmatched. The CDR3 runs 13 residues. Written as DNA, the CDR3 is TGTGCCGTGACCTTAACAGGACAGGGGAGAGCTTTCTTT. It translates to CAVTLTGQGRAFF.

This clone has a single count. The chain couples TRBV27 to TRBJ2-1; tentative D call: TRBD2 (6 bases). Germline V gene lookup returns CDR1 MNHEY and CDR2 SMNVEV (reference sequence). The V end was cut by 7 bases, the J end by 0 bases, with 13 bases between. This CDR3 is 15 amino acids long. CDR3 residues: CASIGGTYSYNEQFF. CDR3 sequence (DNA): TGTGCCAGCATTGGCGGGACCTACTCCTACAATGAGCAGTTCTTC.

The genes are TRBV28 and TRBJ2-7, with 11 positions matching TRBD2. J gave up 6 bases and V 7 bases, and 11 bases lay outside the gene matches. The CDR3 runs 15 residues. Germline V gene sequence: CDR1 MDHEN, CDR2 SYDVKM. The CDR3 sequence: CASTFSGRALVEQYF. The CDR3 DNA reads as TGTGCCAGCACCTTTAGCGGGAGGGCCTTGGTCGAGCAGTACTTC.

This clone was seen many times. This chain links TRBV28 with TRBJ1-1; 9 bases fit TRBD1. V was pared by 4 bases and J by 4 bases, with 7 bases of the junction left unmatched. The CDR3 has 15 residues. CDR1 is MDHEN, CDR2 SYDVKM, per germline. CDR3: CASSSHGQGTTEAFF. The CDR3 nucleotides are TGTGCCAGCAGTTCACACGGACAGGGGACCACTGAAGCTTTCTTT. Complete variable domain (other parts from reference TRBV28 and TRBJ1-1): DVKVTQSSRYLVKRTGEKVFLECVQDMDHENMFWYRQDPGLGLRLIYFSYDVKMKEKGDIPEGYSVSREKKERFSLILESASTNQTSMYLCASSSHGQGTTEAFFGQGTRLTVV.

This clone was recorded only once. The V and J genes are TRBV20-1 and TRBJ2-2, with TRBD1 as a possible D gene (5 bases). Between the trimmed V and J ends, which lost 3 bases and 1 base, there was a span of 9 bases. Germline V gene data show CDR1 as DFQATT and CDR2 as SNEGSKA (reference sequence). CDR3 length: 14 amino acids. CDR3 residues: CSASGQGNTGELFF. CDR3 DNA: TGCAGTGCTAGTGGGCAGGGGAACACCGGGGAGCTGTTTTTT.

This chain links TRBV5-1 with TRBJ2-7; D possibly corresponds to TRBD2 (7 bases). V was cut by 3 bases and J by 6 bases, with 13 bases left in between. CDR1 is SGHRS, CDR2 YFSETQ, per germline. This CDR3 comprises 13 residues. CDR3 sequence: CASSWGGGGEQYF. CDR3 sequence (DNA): TGCGCCAGCAGCTGGGGGGGCGGAGGCGAGCAGTACTTC.

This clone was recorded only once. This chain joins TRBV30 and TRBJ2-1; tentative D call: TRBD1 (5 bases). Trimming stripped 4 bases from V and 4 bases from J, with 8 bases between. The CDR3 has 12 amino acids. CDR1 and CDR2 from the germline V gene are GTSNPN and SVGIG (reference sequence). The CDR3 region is CAWTGSYNEQFF. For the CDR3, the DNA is TGTGCCTGGACAGGGTCATACAATGAGCAGTTCTTC.

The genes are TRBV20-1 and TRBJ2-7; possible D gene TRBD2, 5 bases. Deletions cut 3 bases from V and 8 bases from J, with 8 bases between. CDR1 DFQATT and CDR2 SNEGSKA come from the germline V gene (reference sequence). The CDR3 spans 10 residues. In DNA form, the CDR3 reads TGCAGTGCTAGTTCGGGGAAGCAGTACTTC. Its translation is CSASSGKQYF.

The CDR3 DNA sequence: TGCGCCAGCAATCCAGGGACTAGCCGGCGGAATGAGCAGTTCTTC. It yields the protein CASNPGTSRRNEQFF. This chain joins TRBV4-1 and TRBJ2-1, with TRBD2 matching 9 bases. Per the germline V gene, CDR1 is MGHRA and CDR2 is YSYEKL. V dropped 7 bases and J dropped 7; count of bases not matched to a gene: 11. The CDR3 spans 15 residues.

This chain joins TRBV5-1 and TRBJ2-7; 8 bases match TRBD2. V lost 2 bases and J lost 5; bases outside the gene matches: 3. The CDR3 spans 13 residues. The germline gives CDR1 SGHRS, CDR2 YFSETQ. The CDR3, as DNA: TGCGCCAGCAGCTTCCCCGGGAGGGACGAGCAGTACTTC. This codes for CASSFPGRDEQYF.

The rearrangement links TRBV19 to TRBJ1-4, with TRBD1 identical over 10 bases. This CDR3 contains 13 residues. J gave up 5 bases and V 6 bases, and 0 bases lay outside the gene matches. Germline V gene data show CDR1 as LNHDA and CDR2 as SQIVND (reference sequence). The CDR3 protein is CASRTGGNEKLFF. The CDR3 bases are TGTGCCAGTAGGACAGGGGGCAATGAAAAACTGTTTTTT.

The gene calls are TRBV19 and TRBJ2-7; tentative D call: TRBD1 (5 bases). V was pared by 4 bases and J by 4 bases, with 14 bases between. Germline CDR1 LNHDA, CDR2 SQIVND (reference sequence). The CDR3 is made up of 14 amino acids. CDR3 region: CASSSSGNTYEQYF. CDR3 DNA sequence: TGTGCCAGTAGTAGCTCAGGGAATACGTACGAGCAGTACTTC.